These 16 T cell receptor beta chains share one sample of origin, sequenced in a study of blood T cell repertoires in COVID-19. TCRdb keeps only in-frame clones here, not all; method: immunoSEQ multiplex PCR. This table holds roughly 330,000 clones, around 90% found once. What was sequenced was PBMCs or T cells enriched from blood (not recorded which). The source of these receptors is a woman aged 25 to 39 who had recovered from COVID-19.

This chain joins TRBV7-8 and TRBJ1-4, with 11 bases that match TRBD1. The CDR3 totals 14 residues. Trimming removed 6 bases from V and 10 bases from J; junction bases left unmatched: 7. Germline loops: CDR1 SGHVS, CDR2 FQNEAQ. CDR3 coding DNA: TGTGCCAGCAGGCCGCCGGGACAGGGGGGAAAACTGTTTTTT. Translating it yields CASRPPGQGGKLFF.

The chain has TRBV2 and TRBJ1-3; 10 positions agree with TRBD1. This CDR3 region has 16 residues. Germline CDR1 and CDR2: SNHLY and FYNNEI. V dropped 4 bases and J dropped 4; count of bases not matched to a gene: 7. CDR3 in amino acids: CASSGDRGGSGNTIYF. The CDR3 nucleotides are TGTGCCAGCAGTGGGGACAGGGGAGGGTCCGGAAACACCATATATTTT.

The J gene is TRBJ1-2, the V gene TRBV7-9, with TRBD1 identical over 10 bases. The CDR3 consists of 14 residues. CDR1 is SEHNR, CDR2 FQNEAQ, per germline (reference sequence). V shed 7 bases, J shed 3 bases, and the junction held 5 bases outside the gene matches. The CDR3 DNA reads TGTGCCAGCACTTGGACAGGGGGGGACTATGGCTACACCTTC. Residues: CASTWTGGDYGYTF.

The V gene is TRBV5-1, the J gene TRBJ2-1; TRBD2 matches 9 bases. The CDR3 is 15 residues long. Germline assignment: CDR1 SGHRS and CDR2 YFSETQ. The ends lost 2 bases at V and 7 bases at J; junction bases unmatched: 7. The CDR3 DNA follows: TGCGCCAGCAGCTTAACAGCGGGGGGCTTAAATGAGCAGTTCTTC. This sequence encodes CASSLTAGGLNEQFF.

This clone was seen a few times. The gene calls are TRBV12-3 or TRBV12-4 and TRBJ1-5; the D is unclear. V was trimmed by 3 bases and J by 5 bases, leaving 5 bases between them. CDR3 length equals 12 residues. CDR3 protein: CASSFRDQPQHF. In DNA, the CDR3 is TGTGCCAGCAGTTTTAGAGATCAGCCCCAGCATTTT.

CDR3 in amino acids: CASSLAGAVNTEAFF. For the CDR3, the DNA is TGCGCCAGCAGCTTGGCCGGTGCTGTGAACACTGAAGCTTTCTTT. This chain links TRBV5-1 with TRBJ1-1; D remains unclear. Between the trimmed V and J ends, which lost 0 bases and 0 bases, there was a span of 9 bases. CDR3 length: 15 amino acids. Germline CDR1 reads SGHRS; CDR2 reads YFSETQ.

The chain has TRBV19 and TRBJ1-2, with D perhaps matching TRBD1 (5 bases). Trimming took off 3 bases at V and 0 bases at J, with 8 bases between the two ends. The CDR3 covers 14 residues. Germline V gives CDR1 LNHDA, CDR2 SQIVND (reference sequence). The CDR3 DNA sequence: TGTGCCAGTAGTATCCCACAGGCTAACTATGGCTACACCTTC. This gives the protein CASSIPQANYGYTF.

V and J are TRBV5-1 and TRBJ2-1; tentatively, D is TRBD2 (5 bases). The CDR3 extends over 12 amino acids. Trimming shortened V by 0 bases and J by 9 bases, and 7 bases separated the two germline ends. CDR1 SGHRS and CDR2 YFSETQ come from the germline V gene. This CDR3 reads CASSLAGSEQFF. The CDR3 DNA reads as TGCGCCAGCAGCTTGGCGGGAAGTGAGCAGTTCTTC.

The chain recombines TRBV6-4 with TRBJ2-1, with TRBD2 as a possible D gene (6 bases). Germline lookup yields CDR1 MRHNA and CDR2 SNTAGT. The CDR3 runs 12 residues. Trimming took off 7 bases at V and 10 bases at J, with 14 bases between the two ends. The CDR3 protein is CASTSRAGEQFF. The CDR3 bases are TGTGCCAGCACCTCGCGAGCGGGCGAGCAGTTCTTC.

This rearrangement joins TRBV14 to TRBJ2-7; a possible D gene is TRBD2 (5 bases). V lost 4 bases and J lost 2, with 18 bases in between. Looked up from germline, CDR1 is SGHDN and CDR2 is FVKESK. The CDR3 consists of 16 residues. This CDR3 is CASSPTPRGATYEQYF. The CDR3 DNA reads TGTGCCAGCAGCCCCACCCCCCGGGGAGCTACCTACGAGCAGTACTTC.

V gene TRBV7-2 combines with J gene TRBJ2-5, with D possibly TRBD1 on 5 matching bases. This CDR3 comprises 14 residues. Trimming cost V 7 bases and J 2 bases, with 14 bases left between them. Germline V lookup: CDR1 SGHTA, CDR2 FQGNSA. CDR3 bases: TGTGCCAGCACACAAGGGGCAGCTCAAGAGACCCAGTACTTC. It encodes CASTQGAAQETQYF.

The J gene is TRBJ1-5, the V gene TRBV6-1; D unclear. The CDR3 sequence is 13 residues long. Trimming shortened V by 2 bases and J by 6 bases, and 8 bases separated the two germline ends. CDR1 and CDR2 from the germline V gene are MNHNS and SASEGT. CDR3: CASSEREGQPQHF. For the CDR3, the DNA is TGTGCCAGCAGTGAAAGGGAGGGTCAGCCCCAGCATTTT.

The rearrangement joins TRBV19 to TRBJ2-3; D uncertain. CDR3 length: 15 residues. V was pared by 3 bases and J by 0 bases, with 10 bases between. Germline V gene lookup returns CDR1 LNHDA and CDR2 SQIVND (reference sequence). The CDR3, as DNA: TGTGCCAGTAGTATGGGCCCAGCCAGCACAGATACGCAGTATTTT. Amino acids: CASSMGPASTDTQYF.

The gene calls are TRBV19 and TRBJ1-5; 7 bases agree with TRBD1. CDR1 LNHDA and CDR2 SQIVND come from the germline V gene (reference sequence). V was pared by 7 bases and J by 7 bases, with 16 bases of the junction left unmatched. There are 16 residues in the CDR3. This CDR3 reads CASNPLSTGVNQPQHF. The CDR3 DNA is TGTGCCAGTAACCCTCTTTCTACAGGGGTCAACCAGCCCCAGCATTTT.

Only a few counts were recorded for this clone. The same CDR3 can be traced to other DNA sequences in this sample. This rearrangement joins TRBV5-1 to TRBJ2-5, with D uncertain. Germline V gives CDR1 SGHRS, CDR2 YFSETQ. Trimming removed 2 bases from V and 2 bases from J, with 7 bases in between. The CDR3 is made up of 13 amino acids. CDR3 nucleotide sequence: TGCGCCAGCAGCTTTCGACTGCAAGAGACCCAGTACTTC. Protein: CASSFRLQETQYF. The full variable domain, rest sourced from reference TRBV5-1 and TRBJ2-5, is KAGVTQTPRYLIKTRGQQVTLSCSPISGHRSVSWYQQTPGQGLQFLFEYFSETQRNKGNFPGRFSGRQFSNSRSEMNVSTLELGDSALYLCASSFRLQETQYFGPGTRLLVL.

The chain combines TRBV25-1 with TRBJ1-1; the D is unclear. The germline gives CDR1 MGHDK, CDR2 SYGVNS. This CDR3 has 14 amino acids. The V end lost 10 bases, the J end lost 5 bases, and 20 bases lay between the germline ends. CDR3 in DNA: TGTGCCACCGTTGGGAGAGGGTGGGGAACTGAAGCTTTCTTT. Its protein is CATVGRGWGTEAFF.